A selection of T cell receptor beta chains follows, all from one sample in a study of beta chain features in type 1 diabetes. TCRdb's copy holds only in-frame clones and misses some; the assay was immunoSEQ multiplex PCR. The sample lists 52,000 or so clones; around half were seen once. The specimen sequenced was Tregs from blood. The receptor source for this set is a woman aged 40 to 50 with type 1 diabetes. Each CDR3 is given with its conserved first and last residue. A D gene is named only where the DNA matches it firmly. Expanded clones get a size class; other rows say once, few or many, or leave the size out.

abundance: -
d_gene: TRBD1
v_gene: TRBV2
j_gene: TRBJ2-2
CDR3nt: TGTGCCAGCAGCTTTCAGGGGGCGAGCACCGGGGAGCTGTTTTTT
CDR3aa: CASSFQGASTGELFF

abundance: -
d_gene: -
v_gene: TRBV30
j_gene: TRBJ2-3
CDR3nt: TGTGCCTGGAGTGTAATTCGGGGGGATACGCAGTATTTT
CDR3aa: CAWSVIRGDTQYF

abundance: few
d_gene: TRBD1
v_gene: TRBV19
j_gene: TRBJ1-2
CDR3nt: TGTGCCAGTAGTACGTCGGACAGGGGGCCTGATGGCTACACCTTC
CDR3aa: CASSTSDRGPDGYTF

abundance: -
d_gene: TRBD2
v_gene: TRBV19
j_gene: TRBJ2-5
CDR3nt: TGTGCCAGTAGTTCGACTAGCGGGAGGAAGGTGAGAGAGACCCAGTACTTC
CDR3aa: CASSSTSGRKVRETQYF

abundance: -
d_gene: TRBD1
v_gene: TRBV7-9
j_gene: TRBJ1-6
CDR3nt: TGTGCCAGCAGCTTATCCGGGACAGCGATACCCCTCCACTTT
CDR3aa: CASSLSGTAIPLHF

abundance: few
d_gene: -
v_gene: TRBV4-1
j_gene: TRBJ2-7
CDR3nt: TGCGCCAGCAGCCAAGATACACGGGACAAGGTCGAGCAGTACTTC
CDR3aa: CASSQDTRDKVEQYF

abundance: -
d_gene: -
v_gene: TRBV14
j_gene: TRBJ1-2
CDR3nt: TGTGCCAGCAGCCAAGGTTTGGGCGGCTACACCTTC
CDR3aa: CASSQGLGGYTF

abundance: few
d_gene: -
v_gene: TRBV7-2
j_gene: TRBJ1-5
CDR3nt: TGTGCCAGCAGCTTAGCGCCGGGGGGCGTGCAGCCCCAGCATTTT
CDR3aa: CASSLAPGGVQPQHF

abundance: few
d_gene: -
v_gene: TRBV6-6
j_gene: TRBJ2-1
CDR3nt: TGTGCCAGCAGACGATGGGGGGTGGACAATGAGCAGTTCTTC
CDR3aa: CASRRWGVDNEQFF

abundance: -
d_gene: -
v_gene: TRBV15
j_gene: TRBJ1-1
CDR3nt: TGTGCCACCAGCAGATGGGGGGACACTGAAGCTTTCTTT
CDR3aa: CATSRWGDTEAFF